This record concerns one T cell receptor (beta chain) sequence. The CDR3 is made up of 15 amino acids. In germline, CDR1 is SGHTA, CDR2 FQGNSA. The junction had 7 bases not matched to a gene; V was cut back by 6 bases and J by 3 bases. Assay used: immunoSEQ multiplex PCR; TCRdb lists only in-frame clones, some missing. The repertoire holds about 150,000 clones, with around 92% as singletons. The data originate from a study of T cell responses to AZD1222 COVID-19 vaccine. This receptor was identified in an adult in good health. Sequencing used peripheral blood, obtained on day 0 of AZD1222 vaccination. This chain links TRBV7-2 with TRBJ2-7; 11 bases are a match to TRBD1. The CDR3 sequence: CASRTTGTGGYEQYF. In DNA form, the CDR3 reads TGTGCCAGCAGGACCACCGGGACAGGGGGCTACGAGCAGTACTTC.